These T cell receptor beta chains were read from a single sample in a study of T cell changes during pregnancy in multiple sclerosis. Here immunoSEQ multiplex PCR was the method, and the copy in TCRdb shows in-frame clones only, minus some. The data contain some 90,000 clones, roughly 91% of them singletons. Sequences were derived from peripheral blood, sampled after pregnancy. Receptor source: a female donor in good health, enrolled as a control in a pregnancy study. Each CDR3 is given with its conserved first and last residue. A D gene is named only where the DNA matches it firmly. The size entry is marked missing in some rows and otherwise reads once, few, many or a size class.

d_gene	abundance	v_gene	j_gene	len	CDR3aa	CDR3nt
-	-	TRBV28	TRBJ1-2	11	CASSWTAGYTF	TGTGCCAGCAGTTGGACAGCCGGCTACACCTTC
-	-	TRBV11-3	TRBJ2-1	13	CASSLGGLGEQFF	TGTGCCAGCAGCTTGGGGGGTTTAGGGGAGCAGTTCTTC
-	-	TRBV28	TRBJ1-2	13	CASSIQGDDGYTF	TGTGCCAGCAGTATTCAGGGTGACGATGGCTACACCTTC
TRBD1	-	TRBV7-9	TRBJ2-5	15	CASSFTTGGEETQYF	TGTGCCAGCAGCTTTACGACAGGGGGTGAAGAGACCCAGTACTTC
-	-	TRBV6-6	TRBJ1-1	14	CASTEQGGETEAFF	TGTGCCAGCACTGAACAGGGTGGTGAAACTGAAGCTTTCTTT
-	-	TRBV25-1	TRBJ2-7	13	CASSDNAGNEQYF	TGTGCCAGCAGCGACAACGCGGGGAACGAGCAGTACTTC
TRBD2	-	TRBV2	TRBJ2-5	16	CASSQRNGGFQETQYF	TGTGCCAGCAGCCAACGAAACGGGGGGTTCCAAGAGACCCAGTACTTC
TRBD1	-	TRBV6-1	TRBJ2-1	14	CATHETGFGNEQFF	TGTGCCACTCACGAGACAGGGTTTGGGAATGAGCAGTTCTTC
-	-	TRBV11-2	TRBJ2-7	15	CASTQNRGILNEQYF	TGTGCCAGCACCCAAAATCGGGGGATCCTTAACGAGCAGTACTTC
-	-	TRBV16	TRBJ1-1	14	CASSQSYGRIEAFF	TGTGCCAGCAGCCAATCGTACGGGAGGATTGAAGCTTTCTTT
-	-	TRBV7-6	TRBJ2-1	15	CASSLISSGYNEQFF	TGTGCCAGCAGCCTTATTAGCTCGGGGTACAATGAGCAGTTCTTC
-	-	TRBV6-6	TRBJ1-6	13	CASIRGGRETLHF	TGTGCCAGCATTAGGGGGGGAAGGGAGACCCTCCACTTT
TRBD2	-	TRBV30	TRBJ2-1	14	CAWSEVSGDNEQFF	TGTGCCTGGAGTGAGGTTAGCGGGGACAATGAGCAGTTCTTC
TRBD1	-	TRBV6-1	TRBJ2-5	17	CASSEGIETGIGETQYF	TGTGCCAGCAGTGAAGGAATAGAGACAGGGATCGGGGAGACCCAGTACTTC
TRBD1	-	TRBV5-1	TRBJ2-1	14	CASSLEGTGNEQFF	TGCGCCAGCAGCTTGGAAGGGACAGGGAATGAGCAGTTCTTC
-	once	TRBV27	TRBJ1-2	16	CASSLTPSTTNYGYTF	TGTGCCAGCAGTTTAACCCCCTCCACAACTAACTATGGCTACACCTTC